This T cell receptor (beta chain) was documented in a study of cytomegalovirus exposure and HLA in healthy donors. As concerns this clone: The antigen is not known.

J lost 4 bases, V lost 4 bases, and 5 bases had no gene match. The germline V gene encodes CDR1 MNHEY and CDR2 SMNVEV (reference sequence). The CDR3 loop spans 15 amino acids. Findings of the study overall: HLA allele associations emerged for fewer than 20,000 TCR beta sequences in a later analysis, at 0.05 false discovery rate.

PCR involved 60 Vbeta and 13 Jbeta primers. The method was immunoSEQ multiplex PCR; TCRdb's version includes in-frame clones alone and lacks a portion of them. Recorded here are roughly 120,000 clones; the top ten clones represent more than 3%. The chain combines TRBV27 with TRBJ2-7; 12 nucleotides match TRBD2. Specimen: PBMCs. The sequence was obtained from a man in his thirties or forties in good health and CMV-seronegative. The CDR3 loop reads CASSSLAGGKYEQYF. CDR3 DNA sequence: TGTGCCAGCAGTTCACTAGCGGGGGGAAAGTACGAGCAGTACTTC.